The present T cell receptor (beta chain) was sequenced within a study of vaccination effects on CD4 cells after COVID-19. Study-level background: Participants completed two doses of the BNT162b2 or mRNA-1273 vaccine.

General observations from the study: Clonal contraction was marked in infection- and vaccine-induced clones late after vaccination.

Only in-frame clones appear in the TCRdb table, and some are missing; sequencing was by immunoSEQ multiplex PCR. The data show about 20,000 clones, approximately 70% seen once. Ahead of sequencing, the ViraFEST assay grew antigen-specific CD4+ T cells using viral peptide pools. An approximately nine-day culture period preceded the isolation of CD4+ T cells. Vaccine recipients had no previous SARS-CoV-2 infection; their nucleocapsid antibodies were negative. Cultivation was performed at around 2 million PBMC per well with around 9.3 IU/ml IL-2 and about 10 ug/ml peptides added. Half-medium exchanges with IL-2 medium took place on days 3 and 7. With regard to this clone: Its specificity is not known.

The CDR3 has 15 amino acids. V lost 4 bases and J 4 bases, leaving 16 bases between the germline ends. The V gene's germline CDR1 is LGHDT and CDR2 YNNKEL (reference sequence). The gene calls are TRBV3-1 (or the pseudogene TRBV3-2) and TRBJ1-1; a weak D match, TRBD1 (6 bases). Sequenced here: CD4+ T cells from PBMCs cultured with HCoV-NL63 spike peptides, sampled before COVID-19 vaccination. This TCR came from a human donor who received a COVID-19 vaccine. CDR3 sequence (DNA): TGTGCCAGCAGCCCCCAAGGGGGGGCGAGCACTGAAGCTTTCTTT. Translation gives CASSPQGGASTEAFF.